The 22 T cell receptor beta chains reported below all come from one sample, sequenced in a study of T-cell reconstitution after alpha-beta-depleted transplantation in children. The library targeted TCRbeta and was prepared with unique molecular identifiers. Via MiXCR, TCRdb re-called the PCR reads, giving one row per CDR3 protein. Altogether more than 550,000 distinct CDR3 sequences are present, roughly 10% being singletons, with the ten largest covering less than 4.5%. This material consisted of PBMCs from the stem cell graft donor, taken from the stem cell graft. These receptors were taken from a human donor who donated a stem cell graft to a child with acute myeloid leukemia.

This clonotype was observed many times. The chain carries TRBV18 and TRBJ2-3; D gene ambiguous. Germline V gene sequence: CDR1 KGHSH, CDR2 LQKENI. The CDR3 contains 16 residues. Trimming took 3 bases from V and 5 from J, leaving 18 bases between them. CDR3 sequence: CASSPPPDPVGDTQYF. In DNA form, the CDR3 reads TGTGCCAGCTCACCGCCCCCAGACCCAGTGGGAGATACGCAGTATTTT.

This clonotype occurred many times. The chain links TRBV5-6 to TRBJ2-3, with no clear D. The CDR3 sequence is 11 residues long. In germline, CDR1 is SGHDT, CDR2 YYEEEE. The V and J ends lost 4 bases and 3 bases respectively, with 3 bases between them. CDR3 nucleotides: TGTGCCAGCAGCGAAACAGATACGCAGTATTTT. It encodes CASSETDTQYF.

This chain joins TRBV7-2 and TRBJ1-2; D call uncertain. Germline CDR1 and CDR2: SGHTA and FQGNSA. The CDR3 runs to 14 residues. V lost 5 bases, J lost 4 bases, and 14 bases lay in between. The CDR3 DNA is TGTGCCAGCAGCAGTTTCGGCCCGTCCTATGGCTACACCTTC. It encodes CASSSFGPSYGYTF.

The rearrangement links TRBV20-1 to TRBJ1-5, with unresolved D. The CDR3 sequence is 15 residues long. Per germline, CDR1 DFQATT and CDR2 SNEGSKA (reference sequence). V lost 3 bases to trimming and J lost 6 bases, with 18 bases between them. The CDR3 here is CSARGLGGMGQPQHF. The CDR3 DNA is TGCAGTGCTAGGGGCCTTGGAGGGATGGGTCAGCCCCAGCATTTT.

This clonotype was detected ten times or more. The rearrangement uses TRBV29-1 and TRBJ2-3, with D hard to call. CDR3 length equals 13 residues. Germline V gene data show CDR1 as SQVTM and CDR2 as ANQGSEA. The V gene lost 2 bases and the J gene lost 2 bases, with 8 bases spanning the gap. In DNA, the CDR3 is TGCAGCGTTGAATCGGTGTACACAGATACGCAGTATTTT. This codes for CSVESVYTDTQYF.

The CDR3: CATSPRLAEETQYF. For the CDR3, the DNA is TGTGCCACCAGCCCAAGACTAGCGGAAGAGACCCAGTACTTC. V usage is TRBV15 and J usage is TRBJ2-5; 9 bases are shared with TRBD2. The junction had 4 bases not matched to a gene; V was cut back by 5 bases and J by 3 bases. The germline gives CDR1 LNHNV, CDR2 YYDKDF (reference sequence). This CDR3 has 14 residues.

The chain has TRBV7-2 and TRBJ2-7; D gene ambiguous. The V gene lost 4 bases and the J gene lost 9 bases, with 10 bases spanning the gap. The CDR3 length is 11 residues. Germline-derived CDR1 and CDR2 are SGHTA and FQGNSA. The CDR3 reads CASSSHSAQYF. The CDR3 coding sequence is TGTGCCAGCAGCTCCCACAGTGCGCAGTACTTC. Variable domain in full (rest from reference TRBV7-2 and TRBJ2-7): GAGVSQSPSNKVTEKGKDVELRCDPISGHTALYWYRQSLGQGLEFLIYFQGNSAPDKSGLPSDRFSAERTGGSVSTLTIQRTQQEDSAVYLCASSSHSAQYFGPGTRLTVT.

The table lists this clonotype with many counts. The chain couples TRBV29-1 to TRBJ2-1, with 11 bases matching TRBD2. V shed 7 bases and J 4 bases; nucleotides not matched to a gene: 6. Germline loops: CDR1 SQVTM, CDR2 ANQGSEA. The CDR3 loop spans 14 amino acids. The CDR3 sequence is CSGQLAGAYNEQFF. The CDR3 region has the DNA TGCAGCGGACAACTAGCGGGAGCATACAATGAGCAGTTCTTC.

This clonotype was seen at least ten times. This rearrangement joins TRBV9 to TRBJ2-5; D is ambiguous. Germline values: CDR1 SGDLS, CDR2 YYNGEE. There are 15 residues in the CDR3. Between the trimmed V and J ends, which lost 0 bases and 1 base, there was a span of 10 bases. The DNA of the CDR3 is TGTGCCAGCAGCGTAGGGCTCGCTCCCCAAGAGACCCAGTACTTC. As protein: CASSVGLAPQETQYF.

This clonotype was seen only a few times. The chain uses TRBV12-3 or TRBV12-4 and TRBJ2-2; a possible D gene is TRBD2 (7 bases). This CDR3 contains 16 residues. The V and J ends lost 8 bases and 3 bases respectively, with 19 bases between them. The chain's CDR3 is CASVPGGRRDTGELFF. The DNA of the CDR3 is TGTGCCAGCGTTCCCGGGGGGCGACGGGACACCGGGGAGCTGTTTTTT.

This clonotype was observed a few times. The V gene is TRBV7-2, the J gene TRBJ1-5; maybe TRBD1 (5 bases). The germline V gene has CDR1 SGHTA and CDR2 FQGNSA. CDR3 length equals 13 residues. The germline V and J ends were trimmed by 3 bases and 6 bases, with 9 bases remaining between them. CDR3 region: CASSFYQGQPQHF. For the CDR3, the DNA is TGTGCCAGCAGCTTCTATCAGGGTCAGCCCCAGCATTTT.

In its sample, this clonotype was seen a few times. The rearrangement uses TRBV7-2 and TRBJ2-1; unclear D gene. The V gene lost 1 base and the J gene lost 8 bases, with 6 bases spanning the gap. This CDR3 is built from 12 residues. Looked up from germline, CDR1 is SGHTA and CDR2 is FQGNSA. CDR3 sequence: CASSLELYEQFF. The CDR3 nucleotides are TGTGCCAGCAGCTTAGAGTTGTATGAGCAGTTCTTC. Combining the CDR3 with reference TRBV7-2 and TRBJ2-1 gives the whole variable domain GAGVSQSPSNKVTEKGKDVELRCDPISGHTALYWYRQSLGQGLEFLIYFQGNSAPDKSGLPSDRFSAERTGGSVSTLTIQRTQQEDSAVYLCASSLELYEQFFGPGTRLTVL.

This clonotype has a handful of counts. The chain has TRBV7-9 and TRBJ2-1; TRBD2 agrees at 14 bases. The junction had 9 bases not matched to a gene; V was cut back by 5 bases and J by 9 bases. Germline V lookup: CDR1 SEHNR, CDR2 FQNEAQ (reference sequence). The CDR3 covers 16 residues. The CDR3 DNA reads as TGTGCCAGCAGCGGAAGAGGACTAGCGGGAGGAGTTGAGCAGTTCTTC. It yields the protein CASSGRGLAGGVEQFF.

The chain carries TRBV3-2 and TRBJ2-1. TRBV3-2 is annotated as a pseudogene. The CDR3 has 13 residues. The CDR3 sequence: CASCLTLYNEQFF. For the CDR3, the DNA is TGTGCCAGCTGCTTAACGCTCTACAATGAGCAGTTCTTC.

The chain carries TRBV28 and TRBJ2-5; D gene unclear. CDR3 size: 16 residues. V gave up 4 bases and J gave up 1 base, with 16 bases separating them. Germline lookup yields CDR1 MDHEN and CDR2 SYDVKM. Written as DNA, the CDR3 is TGTGCCAGCAGTTCACCCGGGTTGGGGTCCCAAGAGACCCAGTACTTC. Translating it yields CASSSPGLGSQETQYF.

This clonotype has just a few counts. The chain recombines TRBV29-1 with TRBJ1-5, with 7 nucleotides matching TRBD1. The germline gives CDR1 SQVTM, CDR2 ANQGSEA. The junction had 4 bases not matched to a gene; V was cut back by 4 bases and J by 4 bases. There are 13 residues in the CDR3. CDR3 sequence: CSVATGLNQPQHF. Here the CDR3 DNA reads TGCAGCGTTGCGACAGGGCTGAATCAGCCCCAGCATTTT.

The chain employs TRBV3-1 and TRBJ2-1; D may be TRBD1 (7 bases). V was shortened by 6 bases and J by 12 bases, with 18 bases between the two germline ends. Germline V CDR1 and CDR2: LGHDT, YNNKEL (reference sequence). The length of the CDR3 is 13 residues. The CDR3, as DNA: TGTGCCAGCAGAAAACGACAGGGAGCGGGGCAGTTCTTC. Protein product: CASRKRQGAGQFF.

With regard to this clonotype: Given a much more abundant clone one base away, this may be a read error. This CDR3 reads CSVAVGSTKNTQYF. CDR3 coding DNA: TGCAGCGTTGCCGTGGGCTCTACCAAAAACACTCAGTACTTC. The gene calls are TRBV29-1 and TRBJ2-4; unclear D gene. Germline lookup yields CDR1 SQVTM and CDR2 ANQGSEA. The CDR3 loop spans 14 amino acids.

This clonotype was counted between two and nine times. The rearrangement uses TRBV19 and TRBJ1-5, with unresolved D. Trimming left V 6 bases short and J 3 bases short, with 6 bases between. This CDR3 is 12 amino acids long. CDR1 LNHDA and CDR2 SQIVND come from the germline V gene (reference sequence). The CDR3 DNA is TGTGCCAGTAGCAGGAACAATCAGCCCCAGCATTTT. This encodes CASSRNNQPQHF.

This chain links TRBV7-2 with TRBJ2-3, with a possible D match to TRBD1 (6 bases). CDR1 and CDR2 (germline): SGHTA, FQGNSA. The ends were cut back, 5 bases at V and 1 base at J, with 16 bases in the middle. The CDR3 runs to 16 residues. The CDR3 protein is CASSKAGAAGTDTQYF. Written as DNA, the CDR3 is TGTGCCAGCAGCAAGGCAGGGGCGGCGGGCACAGATACGCAGTATTTT.

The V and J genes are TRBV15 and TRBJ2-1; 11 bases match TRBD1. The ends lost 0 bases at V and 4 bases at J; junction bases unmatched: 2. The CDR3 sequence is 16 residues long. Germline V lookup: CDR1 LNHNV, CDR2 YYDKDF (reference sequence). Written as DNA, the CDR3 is TGTGCCACCAGCAGAGATAGGGACAGGGGGTACAATGAGCAGTTCTTC. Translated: CATSRDRDRGYNEQFF.

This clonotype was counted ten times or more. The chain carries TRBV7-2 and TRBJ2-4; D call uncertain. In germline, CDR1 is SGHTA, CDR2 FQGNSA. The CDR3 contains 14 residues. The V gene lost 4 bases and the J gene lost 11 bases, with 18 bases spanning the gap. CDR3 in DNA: TGTGCCAGCAGCTCCCCCTGGACCCCTTCCCTTCAGTACTTC. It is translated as CASSSPWTPSLQYF.